The subject of this entry is one T cell receptor (beta chain). Here immunoSEQ multiplex PCR was the method, and the copy in TCRdb shows in-frame clones only, minus some. Of approximately 530,000 clones detected, roughly 89% appear once; the ten largest clones hold about 8%. The source of the sample is a study of blood T cell repertoires in COVID-19. Study as a whole: The analysed material was cDNA or gDNA that came from T cells, B-cell-depleted T cells, or PBMCs.

The CDR3 has 15 residues. Germline V gives CDR1 SEHNR, CDR2 FQNEAQ (reference sequence). Trimming took off 7 bases at V and 7 bases at J, with 22 bases between the two ends. The J gene is TRBJ1-1, the V gene TRBV7-9; D gene uncertain. The sequenced sample consisted of peripheral blood. The TCR was taken from a woman aged 45 to 65 with COVID-19, enrolled during active disease. CDR3 sequence: CASTAKRSRNDEAFF. DNA for the CDR3: TGTGCCAGCACCGCCAAGAGGTCAAGAAACGATGAAGCTTTCTTT.